This T cell receptor beta chain was sequenced for a study of blood T cell repertoires in COVID-19. Profiled with immunoSEQ multiplex PCR; TCRdb holds only in-frame clones, not every one. The table has tens of thousands of clones, more than 60% seen once. The CDR3 is 14 residues long. Per germline, CDR1 LNHDA and CDR2 SQIVND (reference sequence). The V gene lost 6 bases and the J gene lost 1 base, with 12 bases spanning the gap. The clonotype was recovered from a woman aged 65 to 85 with acute or convalescent COVID-19. What was sequenced was peripheral blood. The chain is built from TRBV19 and TRBJ1-2; D gene ambiguous. The CDR3 bases are TGTGCCAGTAGGTTATCAGGAAATAACTATGGCTACACCTTC. Its protein is CASRLSGNNYGYTF.